Listed below are T cell receptor beta chains from one sample, sequenced in a study of T cells in Graves' hyperthyroidism and ophthalmopathy. TCRdb itself ran the multiplex PCR reads through MiXCR, one entry per CDR3 protein. The data contain some 620,000 distinct CDR3 sequences, roughly 16% of them seen just once; the ten biggest clones take up 3.8%. The sample taken for sequencing was blood. The receptors come from a woman aged 25-40 years with Graves' hyperthyroidism. CDR3s include the opening cysteine and the closing phenylalanine or tryptophan. A D gene is named only where the DNA matches it firmly. Expanded clones get a size class; other rows say once, few or many, or leave the size out.

D gene,V gene,clone size,CDR3 length,J gene,CDR3 protein,CDR3 DNA
.,TRBV6-2/TRBV6-3,many,14,TRBJ2-7,CASAKTGRGGEQYF,TGTGCCAGCGCGAAGACAGGGAGGGGTGGCGAGCAGTACTTC
TRBD2,TRBV9,.,15,TRBJ2-1,CASSVGGSGKNEQFF,TGTGCCAGCAGCGTAGGTGGTAGCGGGAAGAATGAGCAGTTCTTC
.,TRBV6-2/TRBV6-3,many,12,TRBJ2-7,CASSPGLHEQYF,TGTGCCAGCAGCCCCGGACTACACGAGCAGTACTTC
TRBD1,TRBV12-3/TRBV12-4,many,15,TRBJ2-1,CASTHGDRRYNEQFF,TGTGCCAGCACCCATGGGGACAGGAGATACAATGAGCAGTTCTTC
TRBD2,TRBV6-5,many,15,TRBJ2-1,CASSYSIAGVGEQFF,TGTGCCAGCAGTTACTCGATAGCGGGAGTTGGTGAGCAGTTCTTC
.,TRBV18,few,15,TRBJ2-7,CASSPRTVVNYEQYF,TGTGCCAGCTCACCCCGGACAGTTGTAAACTACGAGCAGTACTTC
.,TRBV18,many,15,TRBJ2-3,CASSPQTSRTDTQYF,TGTGCCAGCTCACCACAGACTTCCCGCACAGATACGCAGTATTTT
.,TRBV3-1,many,15,TRBJ1-1,CASSQVSQGRPEAFF,TGTGCCAGCAGCCAAGTGTCCCAGGGACGTCCTGAAGCTTTCTTT
TRBD2,TRBV20-1,many,13,TRBJ2-5,CSAASGGGETQYF,TGCAGTGCTGCTAGCGGGGGTGGGGAGACCCAGTACTTC
TRBD1,TRBV2,many,15,TRBJ1-1,CASSETTGGNTEAFF,TGTGCCAGCAGTGAAACGACAGGGGGCAACACTGAAGCTTTCTTT